The present T cell receptor (beta chain) was sequenced within a study of CD8 T cells in Susac syndrome. CDR3 length: 15 amino acids. V shed 0 bases and J 5 bases; nucleotides not matched to a gene: 6. Germline V CDR1 and CDR2: LNHNV, YYDKDF (reference sequence). Roughly 0.45 to 1 ug RNA was reverse transcribed with random hexamers. The amplification used immunoSEQ multiplex PCR on TCR beta CDR3; it spanned 54 Vbeta and 13 Jbeta. TCRdb passed the immunoSEQ multiplex PCR reads through MiXCR, listing each CDR3 protein once. The sample has under 200,000 distinct CDR3 sequences; approximately 95% are singletons.

The V gene is TRBV15, the J gene TRBJ2-7; 8 nucleotides agree with TRBD2. The receptor comes from a human donor with multiple sclerosis. Source material: CD8+ T cells from PBMCs. CDR3 sequence reads: CATSRDAPGRDEQYF. CDR3 sequence (DNA): TGTGCCACCAGCAGAGATGCTCCCGGGAGGGACGAGCAGTACTTC.